The rows below give T cell receptor beta chains drawn from one sample of a study of cytomegalovirus exposure and HLA in healthy donors. Assay: immunoSEQ multiplex PCR; the TCRdb copy retains only in-frame clones and omits some. In the table there are 140,000 to 150,000 clones, 94% of which are singletons. Material: PBMCs. These receptors were taken from a man aged 18 to 30 in good health and CMV-seropositive. Each CDR3 is given with its conserved first and last residue. Fields, in order: J gene, clone size, D gene, V gene, CDR3 DNA, CDR3 protein. D genes are given only for firm matches. For some rows the clone size is stated as once, few or many, or as a class when expanded; others skip it.

j_gene: TRBJ1-1
abundance: NA
d_gene: TRBD1
v_gene: TRBV2
CDR3nt: TGTGCCAGCAAGGGGACAGGGCAGACTGAAGCTTTCTTT
CDR3aa: CASKGTGQTEAFF

j_gene: TRBJ2-7
abundance: NA
d_gene: TRBD2
v_gene: TRBV5-1
CDR3nt: TGCGCCAGCAGCTTGTCCTTCGGGACTAGACCCTACGAGCAGTACTTC
CDR3aa: CASSLSFGTRPYEQYF

j_gene: TRBJ1-2
abundance: NA
d_gene: TRBD1
v_gene: TRBV28
CDR3nt: TGTGCCAGCAGTCTACGGAAGGGGGCGGTCTATGGCTACACCTTC
CDR3aa: CASSLRKGAVYGYTF

j_gene: TRBJ2-2
abundance: NA
d_gene: TRBD1
v_gene: TRBV5-1
CDR3nt: TGCGCCAGCAGCTTGTTTGGGACAGGGGGCACCGGGGAGCTGTTTTTT
CDR3aa: CASSLFGTGGTGELFF

j_gene: TRBJ1-4
abundance: NA
d_gene: TRBD1
v_gene: TRBV6-1
CDR3nt: TGTGCCAGCAGTGGGCTACAGGGGTTCGCAACTAATGAAAAACTGTTTTTT
CDR3aa: CASSGLQGFATNEKLFF

j_gene: TRBJ1-2
abundance: once
d_gene: NA
v_gene: TRBV5-1
CDR3nt: TGCGCCAGCAGCTTGGGGGGACAAACGGATGGCTACACCTTC
CDR3aa: CASSLGGQTDGYTF

j_gene: TRBJ1-5
abundance: NA
d_gene: NA
v_gene: TRBV28
CDR3nt: TGTGCCAGCAGTCCCCCCCGGGGGAGGGATCAGCCCCAGCATTTT
CDR3aa: CASSPPRGRDQPQHF

j_gene: TRBJ2-7
abundance: NA
d_gene: NA
v_gene: TRBV7-9
CDR3nt: TGTGCCAGCAGCCACCGGGACGAGCAGTACTTC
CDR3aa: CASSHRDEQYF

j_gene: TRBJ2-1
abundance: once
d_gene: NA
v_gene: TRBV6-1
CDR3nt: TGTGCCAGCAGCCCTTCCGGGGATGAGCAGTTCTTC
CDR3aa: CASSPSGDEQFF

j_gene: TRBJ1-1
abundance: NA
d_gene: TRBD1
v_gene: TRBV2
CDR3nt: TGTGCCAGCGCCACAGGGGAGAACACTGAAGCTTTCTTT
CDR3aa: CASATGENTEAFF

j_gene: TRBJ2-2
abundance: NA
d_gene: NA
v_gene: TRBV5-4
CDR3nt: TGTGCCAGCAGCTTGGAACAGGGTCTATCCGGGGAGCTGTTTTTT
CDR3aa: CASSLEQGLSGELFF

j_gene: TRBJ1-3
abundance: NA
d_gene: NA
v_gene: TRBV27
CDR3nt: TGTGCCAGCAGTAACGCGGGCTCTGGAAACACCATATATTTT
CDR3aa: CASSNAGSGNTIYF

j_gene: TRBJ2-1
abundance: NA
d_gene: TRBD2
v_gene: TRBV4-2
CDR3nt: TGTGCCAGCAGCCAAGAATGGACTAGCGGGAGATCTGCCAATGAGCAGTTCTTC
CDR3aa: CASSQEWTSGRSANEQFF

j_gene: TRBJ2-5
abundance: NA
d_gene: NA
v_gene: TRBV13
CDR3nt: TGTGCCAGCAGCTCGACACCGAAGACCCAGTACTTC
CDR3aa: CASSSTPKTQYF

j_gene: TRBJ2-1
abundance: NA
d_gene: TRBD1
v_gene: TRBV11-1
CDR3nt: TGTGCCAGCAGCTTGGACAGGGGTTGGGATGAGCAGTTCTTC
CDR3aa: CASSLDRGWDEQFF

j_gene: TRBJ2-3
abundance: NA
d_gene: NA
v_gene: TRBV28
CDR3nt: TGTGCCAGCAGTTTATCCCGCCTCTTTAGATGGGACTCTAGCACAGATACGCAGTATTTT
CDR3aa: CASSLSRLFRWDSSTDTQYF

j_gene: TRBJ2-7
abundance: NA
d_gene: TRBD1
v_gene: TRBV6-1
CDR3nt: TGTGCCAGCAGTGAAGCGCTTTTGGGACAGGAACCCTACGAGCAGTACTTC
CDR3aa: CASSEALLGQEPYEQYF

j_gene: TRBJ1-1
abundance: NA
d_gene: NA
v_gene: TRBV7-2
CDR3nt: TGTGCCAGCAGCTTATTATCCCGGAACACTGAAGCTTTCTTT
CDR3aa: CASSLLSRNTEAFF

j_gene: TRBJ1-2
abundance: NA
d_gene: TRBD1
v_gene: TRBV28
CDR3nt: TGTGCCAGCAGAACGGACAGGGGATACTATGGCTACACCTTC
CDR3aa: CASRTDRGYYGYTF

j_gene: TRBJ2-3
abundance: NA
d_gene: NA
v_gene: TRBV25-1
CDR3nt: TGTGCCAGCAGCCCGGGACTCTGGAATACGCAGTATTTT
CDR3aa: CASSPGLWNTQYF

j_gene: TRBJ2-5
abundance: NA
d_gene: TRBD2
v_gene: TRBV28
CDR3nt: TGTGCCAGCAGTTTCCTTCTAGCGGACCTTTTGACCCAGTACTTC
CDR3aa: CASSFLLADLLTQYF

j_gene: TRBJ2-1
abundance: NA
d_gene: TRBD2
v_gene: TRBV20-1
CDR3nt: TGCAGTGCGACCGGACTAGCGGTTCCGGTCTTC
CDR3aa: CSATGLAVPVF

j_gene: TRBJ2-5
abundance: NA
d_gene: NA
v_gene: TRBV15
CDR3nt: TGTGCCACCAGCAGAGCCAGCGGGGAGACCCAGTACTTC
CDR3aa: CATSRASGETQYF

j_gene: TRBJ2-5
abundance: once
d_gene: TRBD2
v_gene: TRBV28
CDR3nt: TGTGCCAGCACCATTAGGGCTAGCGGGAGAAAAGAGACCCAGTACTTC
CDR3aa: CASTIRASGRKETQYF

j_gene: TRBJ2-7
abundance: NA
d_gene: NA
v_gene: TRBV27
CDR3nt: TGTGCCAGCGCAGGGTTAGCATCCTACGAGCAGTACTTC
CDR3aa: CASAGLASYEQYF

j_gene: TRBJ2-5
abundance: once
d_gene: NA
v_gene: TRBV5-1
CDR3nt: TGCGCCAGCAGCTTAGGGGGGGCTGCCTTTCAAGAGACCCAGTACTTC
CDR3aa: CASSLGGAAFQETQYF

j_gene: TRBJ2-1
abundance: NA
d_gene: TRBD2
v_gene: TRBV11-2
CDR3nt: TGTGCCAGCAGCTTAAGATCCGGGACTAGCGGTTACAATGAGCAGTTCTTC
CDR3aa: CASSLRSGTSGYNEQFF

j_gene: TRBJ1-5
abundance: NA
d_gene: NA
v_gene: TRBV19
CDR3nt: TGTGCCAGTAGTTCACCCCCGGGAACGCGCAATCAGCCCCAGCATTTT
CDR3aa: CASSSPPGTRNQPQHF

j_gene: TRBJ2-3
abundance: NA
d_gene: NA
v_gene: TRBV4-2
CDR3nt: TGTGCCAGCAGCCCCAGTACCCCAGATACGCAGTATTTT
CDR3aa: CASSPSTPDTQYF

j_gene: TRBJ2-7
abundance: once
d_gene: NA
v_gene: TRBV19
CDR3nt: TGTGCCAGTAGTTCGGGAGTCACGGGTTACGAGCAGTACTTC
CDR3aa: CASSSGVTGYEQYF

j_gene: TRBJ1-1
abundance: NA
d_gene: TRBD1
v_gene: TRBV28
CDR3nt: TGTGCCAGCAGGCCAGGGGGCGGCGTTGAAGCTTTCTTT
CDR3aa: CASRPGGGVEAFF

j_gene: TRBJ2-5
abundance: NA
d_gene: NA
v_gene: TRBV6-1
CDR3nt: TGTGCCAGCAGTGATCGCAGGGTCCAAGAGACCCAGTACTTC
CDR3aa: CASSDRRVQETQYF

j_gene: TRBJ2-1
abundance: NA
d_gene: NA
v_gene: TRBV4-1
CDR3nt: TGCGCCAGCAGAGATGTGGCTAGCGACCTTTGGGAGCAGTTCTTC
CDR3aa: CASRDVASDLWEQFF

j_gene: TRBJ1-2
abundance: NA
d_gene: NA
v_gene: TRBV6-1
CDR3nt: TGTGCCAGCAGTGGAGGAGGGGAAGTGGGGTATGGCTACACCTTC
CDR3aa: CASSGGGEVGYGYTF

j_gene: TRBJ1-2
abundance: NA
d_gene: NA
v_gene: TRBV5-5
CDR3nt: TGTGCCAGCAGCTCGAACCCAACAGAGGCGGGGGGCTACACCTTC
CDR3aa: CASSSNPTEAGGYTF

j_gene: TRBJ2-1
abundance: NA
d_gene: TRBD2
v_gene: TRBV11-2
CDR3nt: TGTGCCAGCAGCCGGACTAGCGGATTCGACAATGAGCAGTTCTTC
CDR3aa: CASSRTSGFDNEQFF

j_gene: TRBJ2-3
abundance: NA
d_gene: NA
v_gene: TRBV5-4
CDR3nt: TGTGCCAGCATCCCAAAGGGGGTATCTAGCACAGATACGCAGTATTTT
CDR3aa: CASIPKGVSSTDTQYF

j_gene: TRBJ2-7
abundance: NA
d_gene: TRBD1
v_gene: TRBV7-9
CDR3nt: TGTGCCAGCAGCTTACCTGGGACAGTCTACGAGCAGTACTTC
CDR3aa: CASSLPGTVYEQYF

j_gene: TRBJ1-2
abundance: NA
d_gene: NA
v_gene: TRBV7-8
CDR3nt: TGTGCCAGCAGCCCGGAGGGGGGGACGGAAGGCTATGGCTACACCTTC
CDR3aa: CASSPEGGTEGYGYTF

j_gene: TRBJ1-2
abundance: NA
d_gene: NA
v_gene: TRBV4-1
CDR3nt: TGCGCCAGCAGCCAAGTGGCAGGGGTGAGCTATGGCTACACCTTC
CDR3aa: CASSQVAGVSYGYTF

j_gene: TRBJ2-7
abundance: NA
d_gene: TRBD1
v_gene: TRBV2
CDR3nt: TGTGCCAGCACCATAGACAGGGGGCGGAGGGAGCAGTACTTC
CDR3aa: CASTIDRGRREQYF

j_gene: TRBJ2-7
abundance: NA
d_gene: TRBD1
v_gene: TRBV11-3
CDR3nt: TGTGCCAGCAGCAGGGACAGGGGCTACGAGCAGTACTTC
CDR3aa: CASSRDRGYEQYF

j_gene: TRBJ2-3
abundance: NA
d_gene: NA
v_gene: TRBV9
CDR3nt: TGTGCCAGCAGCGGCGGGGGCACAGATACGCAGTATTTT
CDR3aa: CASSGGGTDTQYF

j_gene: TRBJ2-7
abundance: NA
d_gene: NA
v_gene: TRBV6-4
CDR3nt: TGTGCCAGCAAGTCGGGTAGCATCTACGAGCAGTACTTC
CDR3aa: CASKSGSIYEQYF

j_gene: TRBJ2-7
abundance: NA
d_gene: TRBD2
v_gene: TRBV7-9
CDR3nt: TGTGCCAGCAGCTTAGGGGCGGGAGAAGCTAGATACGAGCAGTACTTC
CDR3aa: CASSLGAGEARYEQYF